This T cell receptor beta chain comes out of a study of blood T cell repertoires in COVID-19. The CDR3 sequence is 19 residues long. J was trimmed by 0 bases and V by 0 bases; bases with no gene match: 14. Germline V CDR1 and CDR2: SGHRS, YFSETQ. Clones were sequenced by immunoSEQ multiplex PCR, and TCRdb holds only the in-frame ones, with some missing. This table holds approximately 130,000 clones, around 76% found once. The specimen was peripheral blood. The J gene is TRBJ2-7, the V gene TRBV5-1; 8 nucleotides agree with TRBD2. The TCR comes from a human donor in a cohort sampled during active COVID-19. The CDR3 region has the DNA TGCGCCAGCAGCTTGGAAGGTAGCGGGGCGTCCTGGGGCTCCTACGAGCAGTACTTC. Its translation is CASSLEGSGASWGSYEQYF.